The 18 T cell receptor beta chains below come from one sample, sequenced in a study of T cells after yellow fever vaccination. A single record per CDR3 protein comes from TCRdb applying MiXCR to the 5' RACE reads. The sample includes about 360,000 distinct CDR3 sequences, roughly 6.2% seen only once; the top ten take over 12%. The sample was PBMCs, taken 5 days after the yellow fever booster vaccination. Receptor source: a man aged 25 to 45 who received the YFV17D yellow fever vaccine.

This chain links TRBV5-1 with TRBJ2-7, with TRBD1 matching 7 bases. CDR1 is SGHRS and CDR2 is YFSETQ in the germline V gene. This CDR3 comprises 11 residues. Unmatched junction bases numbered 6, after V lost 3 bases and J lost 12 bases. CDR3 DNA: TGCGCCAGCAGCTCTGACAGGGATCGGTACTTC. It is translated as CASSSDRDRYF.

This clonotype was seen at least ten times. V usage is TRBV29-1 and J usage is TRBJ1-1, with D uncertain. This CDR3 contains 12 residues. The V end was cut by 7 bases, the J end by 1 base, with 10 bases between. Per germline, CDR1 SQVTM and CDR2 ANQGSEA. Here the CDR3 reads CSAFEPNTEAFF. DNA for the CDR3: TGCAGCGCTTTCGAACCGAACACTGAAGCTTTCTTT.

Notes on this clonotype: At one boundary the junction diverges from the germline segment, which might be a read error. This chain uses TRBV6-1 with TRBJ2-2, with D unresolved. The CDR3 is 12 amino acids. In germline, CDR1 is MNHNS, CDR2 SASEGT. The CDR3 here is CASIPNSGELFF. DNA of the CDR3: TGTGCCAGCATCCCGAACTCCGGGGAGCTGTTTTTT.

This clonotype was recorded at least ten times. The CDR3 here is CASSFFGTGELFF. CDR3 DNA: TGTGCCAGCAGCTTTTTCGGCACCGGGGAGCTGTTTTTT. This chain joins TRBV7-2 and TRBJ2-2; D gene uncertain. Germline CDR1 and CDR2: SGHTA and FQGNSA. Between the trimmed V and J ends, which lost 3 bases and 4 bases, there was a span of 6 bases. The CDR3 has 13 residues.

This clonotype has ten or more counts. This sequence joins TRBV5-1 and TRBJ2-2; D call uncertain. Germline V gives CDR1 SGHRS, CDR2 YFSETQ. The V and J ends lost 0 bases and 7 bases respectively, with 4 bases between them. This CDR3 is built from 12 residues. CDR3 nucleotide sequence: TGCGCCAGCAGCTTGGTGGTCGGGGAGCTGTTTTTT. Encoded protein: CASSLVVGELFF.

At least ten counts were recorded for this clonotype. The rearrangement uses TRBV7-9 and TRBJ2-7; D ambiguous. Germline V gives CDR1 SEHNR, CDR2 FQNEAQ (reference sequence). V was cut by 5 bases and J by 7 bases, with 12 bases left in between. This CDR3 has 12 amino acids. CDR3 sequence reads: CASSPSDGEQYF. For the CDR3, the DNA is TGTGCCAGCAGCCCCTCAGATGGGGAGCAGTACTTC.

This clonotype was detected a few times. The chain uses TRBV5-1 and TRBJ2-2; the D call may be TRBD1 or TRBD2 (5 bases each). The CDR3 is 16 amino acids. Deletions cut 4 bases from V and 3 bases from J, with 16 bases between. The germline V gene has CDR1 SGHRS and CDR2 YFSETQ. CDR3 bases: TGCGCCAGCAGCCCGCTCCGGGACCCACACACCGGGGAGCTGTTTTTT. This gives the protein CASSPLRDPHTGELFF.

There are many counts of this clonotype. The J gene is TRBJ1-5, the V gene TRBV7-2; 7 bases are a match to TRBD1. The V gene's germline CDR1 is SGHTA and CDR2 FQGNSA. The V segment lost 6 bases and the J segment 4 bases; nucleotides outside the gene matches: 12. The CDR3 is 16 residues long. The CDR3 sequence: CASSPIIGTANQPQHF. The CDR3 DNA follows: TGTGCCAGCAGTCCTATCATCGGGACAGCTAATCAGCCCCAGCATTTT. Together with reference TRBV7-2 and TRBJ1-5, the CDR3 gives the full variable domain: GAGVSQSPSNKVTEKGKDVELRCDPISGHTALYWYRQSLGQGLEFLIYFQGNSAPDKSGLPSDRFSAERTGGSVSTLTIQRTQQEDSAVYLCASSPIIGTANQPQHFGDGTRLSIL.

This clonotype was seen only a few times. V gene TRBV9 combines with J gene TRBJ1-4, with D maybe TRBD1 (5 bases). The CDR3 has 16 amino acids. Germline lookup yields CDR1 SGDLS and CDR2 YYNGEE. The V end lost 3 bases, the J end lost 6 bases, and 18 bases lay between the germline ends. The CDR3 spells CASSARRSGGDEKLFF. Here the CDR3 DNA reads TGTGCCAGCAGCGCTCGCAGGAGTGGAGGGGATGAAAAACTGTTTTTT.

This clonotype was observed many times. The V call is TRBV6-2 or TRBV6-3, the J call TRBJ1-1; possibly TRBD1 for D (5 bases). CDR3 length equals 14 residues. With 8 bases removed from V and 5 bases from J, the gap between germline ends came to 18 bases. The germline gives CDR1 MNHEY, CDR2 SVGEGT. The CDR3 loop reads CASRSPGGETEAFF. The CDR3 DNA is TGTGCCAGCCGATCCCCCGGGGGTGAAACTGAAGCTTTCTTT.

The V call is TRBV20-1, the J call TRBJ1-4; D call uncertain. Trimming took off 3 bases at V and 0 bases at J, with 14 bases between the two ends. There are 16 residues in the CDR3. Per germline, CDR1 DFQATT and CDR2 SNEGSKA (reference sequence). The CDR3 spells CSARVSGFATNEKLFF. CDR3 sequence (DNA): TGCAGTGCTAGGGTTTCGGGTTTCGCAACTAATGAAAAACTGTTTTTT.

In its sample, this clonotype was seen many times. The chain is built from TRBV7-9 and TRBJ2-1; no definite D call. The CDR3 length is 14 residues. CDR1 is SEHNR and CDR2 is FQNEAQ in the germline V gene (reference sequence). V dropped 1 base and J dropped 6 bases, with 10 bases sitting between them. The CDR3 DNA is TGTGCCAGCAGCTTAGATAGTTGGGCCAATGAGCAGTTCTTC. The encoded protein is CASSLDSWANEQFF. Full variable domain (outside the CDR3, taken from reference TRBV7-9 and TRBJ2-1): DTGVSQNPRHKITKRGQNVTFRCDPISEHNRLYWYRQTLGQGPEFLTYFQNEAQLEKSRLLSDRFSAERPKGSFSTLEIQRTEQGDSAMYLCASSLDSWANEQFFGPGTRLTVL.

This clonotype was seen repeatedly, ten times or more. The V call is TRBV6-1, the J call TRBJ2-2, with D possibly being TRBD1 or TRBD2 (5 bases each). CDR1 is MNHNS and CDR2 is SASEGT in the germline V gene. The CDR3 totals 14 residues. V was shortened by 6 bases and J by 4 bases, with 12 bases between the two germline ends. CDR3 sequence reads: CASSPGTITGELFF. The CDR3 region has the DNA TGTGCCAGCAGCCCCGGGACCATCACCGGGGAGCTGTTTTTT.

This clonotype was found a few times. The chain links TRBV7-2 to TRBJ2-5; D perhaps matches TRBD1 (5 bases). This CDR3 is built from 12 residues. V was pared by 6 bases and J by 2 bases, with 7 bases between. Germline loops: CDR1 SGHTA, CDR2 FQGNSA. CDR3 in amino acids: CASRKGQETQYF. The CDR3 DNA is TGTGCCAGCAGAAAGGGGCAAGAGACCCAGTACTTC.

This clonotype has a count of ten or more. The junction departs from the called germline gene at one end, perhaps through a read error. The CDR3 is CASSLDYEQYF. The CDR3 coding sequence is TGTGCCAGCAGCTTAGACTACGAGCAGTACTTC. The gene calls are TRBV5-1 and TRBJ2-7; D is ambiguous. Germline V lookup: CDR1 SGHRS, CDR2 YFSETQ. This CDR3 comprises 11 residues.

This clonotype has just a few counts. The rearrangement links TRBV10-1 to TRBJ2-3; TRBD1 agrees at 9 bases. The CDR3 is 14 amino acids. CDR1 is WNHNN and CDR2 is SYGVQD in the germline V gene (reference sequence). Trimming took 6 bases from V and 4 from J; bases not matched to a gene: 5. The CDR3 bases are TGCGCCAGCAGGCCGGGACAGGGTTCAGATACGCAGTATTTT. It codes for CASRPGQGSDTQYF.

This clonotype was counted ten times or more. V is TRBV4-3 and J is TRBJ1-5; the D gene is possibly TRBD1 (5 bases). The CDR3 totals 14 residues. Per germline, CDR1 LGHNA and CDR2 YSLEER. Trimming cost V 5 bases and J 1 base, with 9 bases left between them. The CDR3, as DNA: TGCGCCAGCAGCGAGGGGCGAAGCAATCAGCCCCAGCATTTT. Translated, it gives CASSEGRSNQPQHF.

This clonotype was seen a handful of times. V gene TRBV20-1 combines with J gene TRBJ2-5; a weak D match, TRBD2 (6 bases). Germline V lookup: CDR1 DFQATT, CDR2 SNEGSKA (reference sequence). This CDR3 has 10 amino acids. Trimming shortened V by 6 bases and J by 7 bases, and 9 bases separated the two germline ends. The CDR3 DNA reads as TGCAGTGCGCCACTAGCGACCCAGTACTTC. It codes for CSAPLATQYF.